This is a list of T cell receptor beta chains from one sample in a study of vaccination effects on CD4 cells after COVID-19. These receptors' antigens are unknown. Libraries were prepared by immunoSEQ multiplex PCR; TCRdb keeps only in-frame clonotypes and omits some of them. The sample holds 20,000 to 25,000 clones, around 70% seen once. The sample here was CD4+ T cells from PBMCs cultured without peptide, taken before COVID-19 vaccination. These receptors were obtained from a human donor who received a COVID-19 vaccine. Each CDR3 is given with its conserved first and last residue. D genes are given only for firm matches. The listing skips clone size in some rows; elsewhere it reads once, few, many or a size class.

clone_size: .; j_call: TRBJ2-3; v_call: TRBV2; d_call: TRBD1; cdr3_aa: CASIPDRGRADTQYF; cdr3_nt: TGTGCCAGCATTCCAGACAGGGGGCGCGCAGATACGCAGTATTTT
clone_size: .; j_call: TRBJ1-2; v_call: TRBV19; d_call: TRBD1; cdr3_aa: CASSTFGTGGQYGYTF; cdr3_nt: TGTGCCAGTAGTACCTTCGGGACAGGGGGGCAGTATGGCTACACCTTC
clone_size: .; j_call: TRBJ1-6; v_call: TRBV6-5; d_call: .; cdr3_aa: CASMAGNRNSPLHF; cdr3_nt: TGTGCCAGCATGGCAGGGAACCGAAATTCACCCCTCCACTTT
clone_size: .; j_call: TRBJ1-5; v_call: TRBV4-2; d_call: TRBD1; cdr3_aa: CASSHTGDFGVQPQHF; cdr3_nt: TGTGCCAGCAGCCATACAGGGGACTTTGGAGTTCAGCCCCAGCATTTT
clone_size: .; j_call: TRBJ2-3; v_call: TRBV6-5; d_call: TRBD2; cdr3_aa: CASALAGGRADTQYF; cdr3_nt: TGTGCCAGCGCCCTCGCGGGGGGGCGAGCAGATACGCAGTATTTT
clone_size: .; j_call: TRBJ2-2; v_call: TRBV12-3/TRBV12-4; d_call: .; cdr3_aa: CASSLVGRELFF; cdr3_nt: TGTGCCAGCAGTTTAGTGGGCCGGGAGCTGTTTTTT
clone_size: .; j_call: TRBJ1-5; v_call: TRBV20-1; d_call: .; cdr3_aa: CSASRGRINQPQHF; cdr3_nt: TGCAGTGCTAGTCGTGGCAGGATCAACCAGCCCCAGCATTTT
clone_size: .; j_call: TRBJ2-7; v_call: TRBV30; d_call: .; cdr3_aa: CAWSVSGGTGEQYF; cdr3_nt: TGTGCCTGGAGTGTAAGTGGGGGAACCGGAGAGCAGTACTTC
clone_size: .; j_call: TRBJ2-3; v_call: TRBV5-4; d_call: .; cdr3_aa: CASSLGQGGADTQYF; cdr3_nt: TGTGCCAGCAGCTTAGGCCAGGGCGGAGCAGATACGCAGTATTTT
clone_size: .; j_call: TRBJ1-2; v_call: TRBV2; d_call: .; cdr3_aa: CASSEARVGYGYTF; cdr3_nt: TGTGCCAGCAGTGAAGCCAGGGTGGGCTATGGCTACACCTTC
clone_size: .; j_call: TRBJ2-6; v_call: TRBV4-1; d_call: .; cdr3_aa: CASSQDRWQAPSGANVLTF; cdr3_nt: TGCGCCAGCAGCCAAGATAGATGGCAGGCGCCGTCTGGGGCCAACGTCCTGACTTTC
clone_size: .; j_call: TRBJ2-3; v_call: TRBV7-9; d_call: .; cdr3_aa: CASSLALLSGHTDTQYF; cdr3_nt: TGTGCCAGCAGCTTAGCGCTTCTCAGCGGACACACAGATACGCAGTATTTT
clone_size: .; j_call: TRBJ2-1; v_call: TRBV6-5; d_call: TRBD2; cdr3_aa: CASSYASGRRYNEQFF; cdr3_nt: TGTGCCAGCAGTTACGCTAGCGGGAGGAGGTACAATGAGCAGTTCTTC
clone_size: .; j_call: TRBJ1-5; v_call: TRBV28; d_call: .; cdr3_aa: CASTPWGGKQPQHF; cdr3_nt: TGTGCCAGCACCCCATGGGGGGGGAAGCAGCCCCAGCATTTT
clone_size: .; j_call: TRBJ1-2; v_call: TRBV4-3; d_call: TRBD1; cdr3_aa: CASSHRQGWNGYTF; cdr3_nt: TGCGCCAGCAGCCATCGACAGGGGTGGAATGGCTACACCTTC
clone_size: .; j_call: TRBJ1-2; v_call: TRBV9; d_call: .; cdr3_aa: CASSADSHGYTF; cdr3_nt: TGTGCCAGCAGCGCGGACAGTCATGGCTACACCTTC
clone_size: .; j_call: TRBJ2-7; v_call: TRBV6-2/TRBV6-3; d_call: TRBD2; cdr3_aa: CASSYGFASGGPISYEQYF; cdr3_nt: TGTGCCAGCAGTTACGGATTCGCTAGCGGGGGGCCTATCTCCTACGAGCAGTACTTC
clone_size: few; j_call: TRBJ1-2; v_call: TRBV7-9; d_call: .; cdr3_aa: CASSFSVAGKALHGYTF; cdr3_nt: TGTGCCAGCAGCTTCTCCGTCGCAGGGAAGGCATTGCATGGCTACACCTTC
clone_size: .; j_call: TRBJ2-1; v_call: TRBV9; d_call: .; cdr3_aa: CASSSSPYNEQFF; cdr3_nt: TGTGCCAGCAGCTCCTCTCCCTACAATGAGCAGTTCTTC
clone_size: few; j_call: TRBJ2-1; v_call: TRBV10-1; d_call: .; cdr3_aa: CASRYRSPYYNEQFF; cdr3_nt: TGCGCCAGCAGGTACAGATCCCCCTATTACAATGAGCAGTTCTTC
clone_size: .; j_call: TRBJ2-2; v_call: TRBV11-1; d_call: .; cdr3_aa: CASSLGRWGVTGELFF; cdr3_nt: TGTGCCAGCAGCTTAGGTCGATGGGGGGTCACCGGGGAGCTGTTTTTT
clone_size: .; j_call: TRBJ2-7; v_call: TRBV28; d_call: TRBD2; cdr3_aa: CASSSSWGGQSGTPYEQYF; cdr3_nt: TGTGCCAGCAGTTCCTCTTGGGGTGGACAAAGCGGGACCCCCTACGAGCAGTACTTC
clone_size: .; j_call: TRBJ2-7; v_call: TRBV4-1; d_call: .; cdr3_aa: CASSQDLGYEQYF; cdr3_nt: TGCGCCAGCAGCCAAGATTTGGGATACGAGCAGTACTTC
clone_size: .; j_call: TRBJ2-6; v_call: TRBV30; d_call: TRBD1; cdr3_aa: CAWKRQGATSGANVLTF; cdr3_nt: TGTGCCTGGAAAAGACAGGGGGCGACTTCTGGGGCCAACGTCCTGACTTTC
clone_size: .; j_call: TRBJ1-1; v_call: TRBV14; d_call: TRBD1; cdr3_aa: CASSQHRGREAFF; cdr3_nt: TGTGCCAGCAGCCAACACAGGGGGCGTGAAGCTTTCTTT
clone_size: .; j_call: TRBJ1-6; v_call: TRBV3-1/TRBV3-2; d_call: .; cdr3_aa: CASSPLGAPLHF; cdr3_nt: TGTGCCAGCAGCCCACTGGGGGCACCCCTCCACTTT
clone_size: .; j_call: TRBJ1-2; v_call: TRBV18; d_call: TRBD1; cdr3_aa: CASSPDRDYGYTF; cdr3_nt: TGTGCCAGCTCACCCGACAGGGACTATGGCTACACCTTC
clone_size: .; j_call: TRBJ1-3; v_call: TRBV30; d_call: TRBD1; cdr3_aa: CAHRGGNTIYF; cdr3_nt: TGTGCCCACAGGGGTGGAAACACCATATATTTT
clone_size: .; j_call: TRBJ2-1; v_call: TRBV4-2; d_call: .; cdr3_aa: CASSPTGTHYNEQFF; cdr3_nt: TGTGCCAGCAGCCCTACCGGGACTCACTACAATGAGCAGTTCTTC
clone_size: .; j_call: TRBJ1-4; v_call: TRBV19; d_call: .; cdr3_aa: CASTRTGTSNEKLFF; cdr3_nt: TGTGCCAGTACTAGGACCGGGACGTCAAATGAAAAACTGTTTTTT
clone_size: .; j_call: TRBJ1-2; v_call: TRBV6-5; d_call: TRBD1; cdr3_aa: CASSLRQGNYYGYTF; cdr3_nt: TGTGCCAGCAGTCTACGACAGGGGAACTACTATGGCTACACCTTC
clone_size: few; j_call: TRBJ1-2; v_call: TRBV30; d_call: .; cdr3_aa: CAWSSGGYTF; cdr3_nt: TGTGCCTGGAGTTCGGGAGGCTACACCTTC
clone_size: .; j_call: TRBJ1-2; v_call: TRBV7-2; d_call: .; cdr3_aa: CASSLVGGSVYGYTF; cdr3_nt: TGTGCCAGCAGCTTAGTGGGGGGGTCGGTCTATGGCTACACCTTC
clone_size: .; j_call: TRBJ2-5; v_call: TRBV18; d_call: TRBD2; cdr3_aa: CASSPLSWSRGATQETQYF; cdr3_nt: TGTGCCAGCTCACCATTATCATGGTCGCGGGGGGCCACGCAAGAGACCCAGTACTTC
clone_size: once; j_call: TRBJ2-3; v_call: TRBV21-1; d_call: .; cdr3_aa: CASSKVTFRTSTDTQYF; cdr3_nt: TGTGCCAGCAGCAAAGTCACTTTCCGGACTAGCACAGATACGCAGTATTTT
clone_size: few; j_call: TRBJ1-2; v_call: TRBV6-4; d_call: TRBD1; cdr3_aa: CASRPGTGYDYTF; cdr3_nt: TGTGCCAGCAGGCCCGGGACAGGGTACGACTACACCTTC
clone_size: .; j_call: TRBJ1-2; v_call: TRBV6-5; d_call: .; cdr3_aa: CASSYVQGSGYTF; cdr3_nt: TGTGCCAGCAGTTACGTACAGGGATCTGGCTACACCTTC
clone_size: .; j_call: TRBJ1-1; v_call: TRBV6-6; d_call: TRBD1; cdr3_aa: CASRTPDRLEAFF; cdr3_nt: TGTGCCAGCAGAACCCCGGACAGGCTAGAAGCTTTCTTT
clone_size: .; j_call: TRBJ1-2; v_call: TRBV4-3; d_call: .; cdr3_aa: CASSQVTAGYGYTF; cdr3_nt: TGCGCCAGCAGCCAAGTTACGGCAGGGTATGGCTACACCTTC
clone_size: .; j_call: TRBJ2-7; v_call: TRBV29-1; d_call: .; cdr3_aa: CSVSAAGAIYEQYF; cdr3_nt: TGCAGCGTCTCGGCGGCGGGGGCGATCTACGAGCAGTACTTC
clone_size: .; j_call: TRBJ1-4; v_call: TRBV28; d_call: TRBD1; cdr3_aa: CASSLPGQGNEKLFF; cdr3_nt: TGTGCCAGCAGTTTACCGGGACAGGGGAATGAAAAACTGTTTTTT